Described below is a single T cell receptor beta chain sequence and its context. Its antigen is not known. From the germline J gene comes the end of the CDR3, since the read stops 3 residues before it. Produced via immunoSEQ multiplex PCR; TCRdb's table is partial and in-frame only. This sample's table reports tens of thousands of clones. The data derive from a study of T cells in women clearing cervical HPV infection. As for the study in general: Controls gave blood once infection was undetectable; cases at lesion identification. Case blood was drawn a median about 23 weeks after lesion detection. Whole-study results and caveats: It is unknown whether associations predate infection; no effector/memory or HPV-specific sorting. Repertoire richness, not evenness, was significantly elevated in CIN3+ cases versus controls.

Per the germline V gene, CDR1 is SNHLY and CDR2 is FYNNEI. The CDR3 is made up of 19 amino acids. V gave up 0 bases and J gave up 0 bases; unmatched junction bases: 11. The TCR comes from a woman between 18 and 70 years old with a cervical HPV16 infection that either progressed to CIN3+ or cleared (not recorded which). V and J are TRBV2 and TRBJ2-1; 7 bases agree with TRBD2. The sample taken for sequencing was blood buffy coat. The CDR3 here is CASSEAHPTSDSSYNEQFF. The sequenced CDR3 bases are TGTGCCAGCAGTGAAGCCCACCCTACTAGCGATAGCTCCTACAATGAG.